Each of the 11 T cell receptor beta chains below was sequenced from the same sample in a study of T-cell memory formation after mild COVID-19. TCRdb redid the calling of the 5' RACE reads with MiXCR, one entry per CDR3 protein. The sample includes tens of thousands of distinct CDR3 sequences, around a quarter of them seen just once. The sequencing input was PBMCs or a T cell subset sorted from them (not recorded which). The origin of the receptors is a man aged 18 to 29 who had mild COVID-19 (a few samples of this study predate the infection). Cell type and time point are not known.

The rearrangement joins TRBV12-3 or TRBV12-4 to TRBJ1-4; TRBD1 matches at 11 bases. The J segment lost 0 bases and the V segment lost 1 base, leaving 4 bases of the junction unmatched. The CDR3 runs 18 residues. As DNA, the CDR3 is TGTGCCAGCAGTTTAGACCCGGGACAGGGGGCAACTAATGAAAAACTGTTTTTT. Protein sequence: CASSLDPGQGATNEKLFF.

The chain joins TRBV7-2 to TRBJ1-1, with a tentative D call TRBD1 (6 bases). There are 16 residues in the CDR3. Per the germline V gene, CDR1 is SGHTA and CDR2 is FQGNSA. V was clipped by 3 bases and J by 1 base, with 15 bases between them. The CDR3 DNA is TGTGCCAGCAGCTTCAGGGGAAATCCGGGGAACACTGAAGCTTTCTTT. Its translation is CASSFRGNPGNTEAFF.

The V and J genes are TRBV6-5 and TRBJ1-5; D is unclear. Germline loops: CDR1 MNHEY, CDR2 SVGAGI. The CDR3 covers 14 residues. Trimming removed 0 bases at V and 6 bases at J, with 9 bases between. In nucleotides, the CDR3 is TGTGCCAGCAGTTACTCCGGGAAGGGTCAGCCCCAGCATTTT. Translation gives CASSYSGKGQPQHF.

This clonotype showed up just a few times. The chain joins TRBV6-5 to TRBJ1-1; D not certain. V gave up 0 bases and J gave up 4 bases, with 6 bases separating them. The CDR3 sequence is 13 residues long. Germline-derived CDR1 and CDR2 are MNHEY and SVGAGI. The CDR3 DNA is TGTGCCAGCAGTTACTCGGGGAGCACTGAAGCTTTCTTT. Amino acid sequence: CASSYSGSTEAFF.

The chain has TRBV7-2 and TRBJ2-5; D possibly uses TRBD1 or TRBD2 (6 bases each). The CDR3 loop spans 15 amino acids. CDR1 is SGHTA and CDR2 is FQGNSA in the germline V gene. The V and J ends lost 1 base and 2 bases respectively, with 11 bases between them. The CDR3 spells CASSLEGGLQETQYF. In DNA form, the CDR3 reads TGTGCCAGCAGCTTAGAGGGGGGCCTTCAAGAGACCCAGTACTTC.

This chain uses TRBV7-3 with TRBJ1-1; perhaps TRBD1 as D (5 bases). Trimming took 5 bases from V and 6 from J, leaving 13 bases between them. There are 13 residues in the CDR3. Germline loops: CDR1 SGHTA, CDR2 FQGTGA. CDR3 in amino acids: CASSPRGVAEAFF. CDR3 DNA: TGTGCCAGCAGCCCGAGAGGGGTCGCTGAAGCTTTCTTT.

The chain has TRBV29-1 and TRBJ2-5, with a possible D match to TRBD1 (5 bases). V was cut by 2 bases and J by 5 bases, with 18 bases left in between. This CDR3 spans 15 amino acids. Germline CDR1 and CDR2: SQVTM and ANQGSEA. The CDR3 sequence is CSVEWGRGSDETQYF. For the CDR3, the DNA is TGCAGCGTTGAATGGGGTAGGGGATCCGATGAGACCCAGTACTTC.

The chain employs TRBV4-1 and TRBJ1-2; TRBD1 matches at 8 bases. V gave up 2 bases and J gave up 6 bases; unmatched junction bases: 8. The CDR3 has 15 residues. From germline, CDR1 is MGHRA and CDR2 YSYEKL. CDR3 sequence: CASSQQGARRNGYTF. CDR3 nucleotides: TGCGCCAGCAGCCAACAGGGGGCGCGGAGAAATGGCTACACCTTC.

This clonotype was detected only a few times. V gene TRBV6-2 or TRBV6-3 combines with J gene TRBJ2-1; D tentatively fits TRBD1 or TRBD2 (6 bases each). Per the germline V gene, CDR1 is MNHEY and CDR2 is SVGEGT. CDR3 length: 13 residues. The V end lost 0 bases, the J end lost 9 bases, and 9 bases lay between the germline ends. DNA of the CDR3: TGTGCCAGCAGTTACTCCGGGGGCGGTGAGCAGTTCTTC. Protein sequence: CASSYSGGGEQFF.

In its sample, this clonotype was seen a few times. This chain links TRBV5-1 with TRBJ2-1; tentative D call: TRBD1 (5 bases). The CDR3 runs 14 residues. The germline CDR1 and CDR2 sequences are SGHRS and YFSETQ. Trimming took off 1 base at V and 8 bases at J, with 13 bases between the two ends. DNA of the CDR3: TGCGCCAGCAGCTTGCGCCAGGGCATAGATGAGCAGTTCTTC. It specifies CASSLRQGIDEQFF.

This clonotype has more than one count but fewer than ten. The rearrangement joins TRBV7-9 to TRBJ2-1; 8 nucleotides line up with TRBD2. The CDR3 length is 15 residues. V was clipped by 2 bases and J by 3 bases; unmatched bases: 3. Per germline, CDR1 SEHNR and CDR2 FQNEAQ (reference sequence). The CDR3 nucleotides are TGTGCCAGCAGCTTACCGGGACTAGTCTACAATGAGCAGTTCTTC. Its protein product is CASSLPGLVYNEQFF. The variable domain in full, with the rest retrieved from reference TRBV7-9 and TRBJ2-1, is DTGVSQNPRHKITKRGQNVTFRCDPISEHNRLYWYRQTLGQGPEFLTYFQNEAQLEKSRLLSDRFSAERPKGSFSTLEIQRTEQGDSAMYLCASSLPGLVYNEQFFGPGTRLTVL.